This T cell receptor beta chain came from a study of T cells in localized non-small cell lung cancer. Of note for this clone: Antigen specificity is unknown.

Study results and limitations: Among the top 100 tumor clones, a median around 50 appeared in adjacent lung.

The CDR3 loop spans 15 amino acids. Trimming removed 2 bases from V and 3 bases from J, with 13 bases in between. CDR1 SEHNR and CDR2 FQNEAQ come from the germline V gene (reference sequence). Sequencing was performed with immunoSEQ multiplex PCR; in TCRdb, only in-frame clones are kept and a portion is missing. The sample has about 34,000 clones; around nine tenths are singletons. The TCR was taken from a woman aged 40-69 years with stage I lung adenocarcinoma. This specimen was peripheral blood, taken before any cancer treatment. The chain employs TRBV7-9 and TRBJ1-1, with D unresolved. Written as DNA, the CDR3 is TGTGCCAGCAGCTTATCAGCGGGGTTCGACACTGAAGCTTTCTTT. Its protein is CASSLSAGFDTEAFF.